A single sample gave rise to the 28 T cell receptor beta chains below, sequenced in a study of cytomegalovirus exposure and HLA in healthy donors. The PCR made use of 60 Vbeta and 13 Jbeta primers. Profiling relied on immunoSEQ multiplex PCR, and the TCRdb table lists in-frame clones only, not all of them. Among tens of thousands of clones listed, about 85% were seen once. Sample: PBMCs. The receptors derive from a female donor in good health and CMV-seronegative.

V and J are TRBV19 and TRBJ2-1; TRBD2 aligns across 13 bases. Germline CDR1 and CDR2: LNHDA and SQIVND (reference sequence). The CDR3 sequence is 16 residues long. With 5 bases clipped from V and 1 base from J, the junction kept 2 bases outside the gene matches. The CDR3 loop reads CASSGGLAGSYNEQFF. The CDR3, as DNA: TGTGCCAGTAGTGGGGGACTAGCGGGGTCCTACAATGAGCAGTTCTTC.

V and J are TRBV27 and TRBJ1-6, with D unresolved. V was cut by 6 bases and J by 7 bases, with 13 bases left in between. The CDR3 totals 14 residues. Germline assignment: CDR1 MNHEY and CDR2 SMNVEV (reference sequence). The DNA of the CDR3 is TGTGCCAGCAGAGTAGGAGATGAGAATTCACCCCTCCACTTT. The encoded protein is CASRVGDENSPLHF.

This clone was found once. This chain links TRBV6-6 with TRBJ1-2, with D unclear. This CDR3 has 13 amino acids. V gave up 4 bases and J gave up 4 bases, with 10 bases separating them. Germline CDR1 MNHNY, CDR2 SVGAGI (reference sequence). The CDR3 coding sequence is TGTGCCAGCAGTTGGGAGGGATCCTATGGCTACACCTTC. Protein product: CASSWEGSYGYTF.

This chain links TRBV28 with TRBJ2-7; TRBD2 matches at 14 bases. Germline V gene data show CDR1 as MDHEN and CDR2 as SYDVKM. V shed 4 bases and J 3 bases; nucleotides not matched to a gene: 20. The CDR3 loop spans 21 amino acids. This CDR3 is CASSSPGRTSGRTGVDYEQYF. The CDR3 DNA is TGTGCCAGCAGTTCACCGGGGCGGACTAGCGGGAGGACGGGGGTTGACTACGAGCAGTACTTC.

This chain joins TRBV4-3 and TRBJ2-7; the D gene is possibly TRBD2 (5 bases). CDR3 length: 16 residues. V was shortened by 0 bases and J by 5 bases, with 17 bases between the two germline ends. Per germline, CDR1 LGHNA and CDR2 YSLEER. The CDR3 DNA reads TGCGCCAGCAGCCAAGATCCGGGATTTAACAAGGACGAGCAGTACTTC. Translating it yields CASSQDPGFNKDEQYF.

The V call is TRBV4-1, the J call TRBJ2-7; 11 bases line up with TRBD2. The CDR3 is 14 residues long. CDR1 MGHRA and CDR2 YSYEKL come from the germline V gene. Losses at the gene ends were 4 bases for V and 5 bases for J; bases not matched to a gene: 4. CDR3 sequence (DNA): TGCGCCAGCAGCCCGGGACTAGCGGCAAACGAGCAGTACTTC. Protein sequence: CASSPGLAANEQYF.

J is TRBJ1-2 and V is TRBV2; D call uncertain. Trimming left V 5 bases short and J 1 base short, with 11 bases between. Germline CDR1 reads SNHLY; CDR2 reads FYNNEI. CDR3 length: 14 amino acids. This CDR3 reads CASSLNGVNYGYTF. The CDR3 DNA sequence: TGTGCCAGCAGTTTAAACGGAGTTAACTATGGCTACACCTTC.

The table lists this clone with a count of one. Germline and junction disagree at one end, which may indicate a read error. The chain links TRBV7-7 to TRBJ2-1; tentative D call: TRBD1 (6 bases). The germline CDR1 and CDR2 sequences are SSHAT and FNYEAQ (reference sequence). The CDR3 totals 17 residues. The CDR3 loop reads CASSLQTGTSSYNEQFF. As DNA, the CDR3 is TGTGCTAGCAGCCTACAGACAGGCACAAGCTCCTACAATGAGCAGTTCTTC.

The chain is built from TRBV7-6 and TRBJ1-1, with D tentatively TRBD1 (6 bases). Germline CDR1 and CDR2: SGHVS and FNYEAQ. The CDR3 consists of 14 residues. The V end lost 4 bases, the J end lost 5 bases, and 14 bases lay between the germline ends. The CDR3 loop reads CASSSRGGTTEAFF. CDR3 nucleotides: TGTGCCAGCAGCTCTCGGGGGGGCACAACTGAAGCTTTCTTT.

V and J are TRBV11-1 and TRBJ2-2; 9 bases fit TRBD2. The ends lost 6 bases at V and 4 bases at J; junction bases unmatched: 12. The CDR3 contains 17 residues. The germline gives CDR1 SGHAT, CDR2 FQDESV (reference sequence). This CDR3 reads CASRPGTSFDFTGELFF. The CDR3 nucleotides read TGTGCCAGCAGGCCCGGGACTAGCTTCGACTTCACCGGGGAGCTGTTTTTT.

The chain joins TRBV2 to TRBJ1-1; D unclear. The CDR3 is made up of 13 amino acids. Per the germline V gene, CDR1 is SNHLY and CDR2 is FYNNEI. V dropped 8 bases and J dropped 1 base, with 11 bases sitting between them. The CDR3 region has the DNA TGTGCCAGCTTGTTGAGGGCGAACACTGAAGCTTTCTTT. This encodes CASLLRANTEAFF.

The chain couples TRBV30 to TRBJ2-7; D uncertain. The germline gives CDR1 GTSNPN, CDR2 SVGIG (reference sequence). The V gene lost 5 bases and the J gene lost 3 bases, with 8 bases spanning the gap. This CDR3 has 11 residues. CDR3 loop: CAWVQSYEQYF. The CDR3 DNA reads as TGTGCCTGGGTACAGAGCTACGAGCAGTACTTC.

Points on this clone: At one boundary the junction diverges from the germline segment, which might be a read error. The chain carries TRBV7-8 and TRBJ2-6; TRBD1 might be the D (5 bases). CDR1 is SGHVS, CDR2 FQNEAQ, per germline. The CDR3 is made up of 15 amino acids. The CDR3 DNA reads TGTGCCAGCAGCTTAGGAAACTCTGGGGCCAACGGCCTGACTTTC. Translated: CASSLGNSGANGLTF.

The rearrangement links TRBV2 to TRBJ2-7; D perhaps matches TRBD2 (6 bases). Trimming took 5 bases from V and 5 from J, leaving 10 bases between them. CDR1 and CDR2 from the germline V gene are SNHLY and FYNNEI. The CDR3 sequence is 12 residues long. This CDR3 reads CASSTLAHEQYF. CDR3 nucleotide sequence: TGTGCCAGCAGTACCCTAGCGCACGAGCAGTACTTC. Combining the CDR3 with reference TRBV2 and TRBJ2-7 gives the whole variable domain EPEVTQTPSHQVTQMGQEVILRCVPISNHLYFYWYRQILGQKVEFLVSFYNNEISEKSEIFDDQFSVERPDGSNFTLKIRSTKLEDSAMYFCASSTLAHEQYFGPGTRLTVT.

The V gene is TRBV5-1, the J gene TRBJ2-3; a weak D match, TRBD2 (6 bases). The CDR3 sequence is 15 residues long. V was clipped by 0 bases and J by 3 bases, with 11 bases between them. Germline V gene data show CDR1 as SGHRS and CDR2 as YFSETQ. The CDR3 sequence is CASSLGGVGTDTQYF. DNA for the CDR3: TGCGCCAGCAGCTTGGGCGGGGTAGGAACAGATACGCAGTATTTT.

The chain is built from TRBV5-4 and TRBJ2-7, with D maybe TRBD2 (6 bases). Germline V lookup: CDR1 SGHNT, CDR2 YYREEE (reference sequence). Trimming removed 5 bases at V and 0 bases at J, with 15 bases between. This CDR3 spans 15 amino acids. Written as DNA, the CDR3 is TGTGCCAGCAGTCCGAGCGGGCCCAGCTCCTACGAGCAGTACTTC. Translated, it gives CASSPSGPSSYEQYF. Drawing the rest from reference TRBV5-4 and TRBJ2-7, the complete variable domain is ETGVTQSPTHLIKTRGQQVTLRCSSQSGHNTVSWYQQALGQGPQFIFQYYREEENGRGNFPPRFSGLQFPNYSSELNVNALELDDSALYLCASSPSGPSSYEQYFGPGTRLTVT.

The genes are TRBV29-1 and TRBJ2-7; 11 nucleotides agree with TRBD1. The junction had 5 bases not matched to a gene; V was cut back by 6 bases and J by 4 bases. This CDR3 has 13 amino acids. Germline assignment: CDR1 SQVTM and CDR2 ANQGSEA. The CDR3, as DNA: TGCAGCGTCGGGGGGACAGGGGGGTACGAGCAGTACTTC. This encodes CSVGGTGGYEQYF.

J is TRBJ1-1 and V is TRBV28, with D possibly being TRBD1 (6 bases). V was clipped by 3 bases and J by 0 bases, with 11 bases between them. This CDR3 is built from 15 residues. The germline gives CDR1 MDHEN, CDR2 SYDVKM. CDR3 in DNA: TGTGCCAGCAGTTTCGGGGGGCCCATGAACACTGAAGCTTTCTTT. The encoded protein is CASSFGGPMNTEAFF.

CDR3 DNA sequence: TGTGCCAGCAGCCAGGTTCCAGGGGGGGTAGCGGGATACAACTACGAGCAGTACTTC. Amino acids: CASSQVPGGVAGYNYEQYF. The chain is built from TRBV4-2 and TRBJ2-5, with D maybe TRBD2 (8 bases). Near its end, the DNA agrees better with TRBJ2-7, so the J call may be wrong. Germline CDR1 and CDR2: LGHNA and YNFKEQ. CDR3 size: 19 residues.

The gene calls are TRBV6-1 and TRBJ2-3, with 9 bases identical to TRBD2. The germline V gene encodes CDR1 MNHNS and CDR2 SASEGT. The CDR3 totals 16 residues. V lost 3 bases to trimming and J lost 2 bases; unmatched junction nucleotides: 6. The CDR3 DNA is TGTGCCAGCAGTGAGATCCTAGCGGGGCACACAGATACGCAGTATTTT. Translating gives CASSEILAGHTDTQYF.

In DNA form, the CDR3 reads TGTGCCAGCAGCTACAGGGCGGGTAGCAATCAGCCCCAGCATTTT. This sequence encodes CASSYRAGSNQPQHF. V and J are TRBV6-1 and TRBJ1-5; perhaps TRBD1 as D (6 bases). CDR1 is MNHNS, CDR2 SASEGT, per germline. Trimming pared 6 bases from V and 0 bases from J, leaving 12 bases between. The CDR3 loop spans 15 amino acids.

J is TRBJ2-5 and V is TRBV29-1, with 8 bases fitting TRBD1. Germline V CDR1 and CDR2: SQVTM, ANQGSEA. The CDR3 covers 13 residues. J gave up 4 bases and V 4 bases, and 5 bases lay outside the gene matches. CDR3 in DNA: TGCAGCGTTGGAGGACAGGGATTAGAGACCCAGTACTTC. Its translation: CSVGGQGLETQYF.

The chain carries TRBV11-2 and TRBJ2-2; the D is unclear. V was shortened by 0 bases and J by 5 bases, with 10 bases between the two germline ends. The CDR3 is made up of 15 amino acids. Germline CDR1 is SGHAT and CDR2 is FQNNGV. The CDR3 bases are TGTGCCAGCAGCTTAGAGGTTCACGGGACCGGGGAGCTGTTTTTT. Its translation: CASSLEVHGTGELFF.

The rearrangement uses TRBV11-2 and TRBJ2-7; TRBD2 might be the D (6 bases). The CDR3 sequence is 15 residues long. Trimming removed 1 base from V and 6 bases from J, with 16 bases in between. Germline-derived CDR1 and CDR2 are SGHAT and FQNNGV. The CDR3 bases are TGTGCCAGCAGCTTAGTTCGGTCGGGGGATAGCGAGCAGTACTTC. Translating it yields CASSLVRSGDSEQYF.

The CDR3 reads CASRTETYEQYF. The CDR3 DNA reads as TGCGCCAGCAGGACAGAAACCTACGAGCAGTACTTC. The chain carries TRBV10-2 and TRBJ2-7; perhaps TRBD1 as D (5 bases). From germline, CDR1 is WSHSY and CDR2 SAAADI. CDR3 length: 12 residues. V was shortened by 6 bases and J by 2 bases, with 8 bases between the two germline ends.

The rearrangement links TRBV5-4 to TRBJ2-7, with TRBD2 matching over 12 bases. This CDR3 contains 16 residues. CDR1 SGHNT and CDR2 YYREEE come from the germline V gene (reference sequence). The trim removed 1 base at V and 4 bases at J, leaving 6 bases unmatched. Here the CDR3 DNA reads TGTGCCAGCAGCTTGCCCACTAGCGGGAGGCCATACGAGCAGTACTTC. Amino acid sequence: CASSLPTSGRPYEQYF.

There are a few counts of this clone. The V call is TRBV2, the J call TRBJ1-2; no clear D gene. The CDR3 is 11 residues long. Trimming stripped 3 bases from V and 7 bases from J, with 6 bases between. The germline CDR1 and CDR2 sequences are SNHLY and FYNNEI. In DNA, the CDR3 is TGTGCCAGCAGTGATCGCGGTGGCTACACCTTC. This translates into CASSDRGGYTF.

The CDR3 loop is CASSEGTSGADTQYF. DNA of the CDR3: TGTGCCAGCAGTGAAGGGACTAGCGGGGCAGATACGCAGTATTTT. The chain couples TRBV6-1 to TRBJ2-3; TRBD2 agrees at 12 bases. Trimming took 1 base from V and 4 from J; bases not matched to a gene: 0. Germline CDR1 is MNHNS and CDR2 is SASEGT. The CDR3 extends over 15 amino acids.